This T cell receptor (beta chain) comes out of a study of blood T cells in healthy people across ages. The CDR3 contains 16 residues. The V and J ends lost 9 bases and 2 bases, in that order; junction bases with no gene match: 9. The donors, healthy Caucasians from Russia, were aged roughly 6 to 90. PBMCs, at least 6 million per sample, were isolated. RNA extraction gave at least 5.5 micrograms of total RNA per sample. The study's findings and limits: Measured against age, TCR beta diversity per million T cells decreased in a roughly linear manner.

This clonotype has at least ten counts. The target antigen is unknown. The authors ran a second PCR of 7 to 11 cycles using a sample-barcoded 5' primer and a J-beta primer mix. TCRdb ran MiXCR on the 5' RACE reads and lists one entry per CDR3 protein. The profile shows 650,000 to 700,000 distinct CDR3 sequences, more than 45% of them singletons. The TCR originated in a woman older than 75 in good health. This chain connects TRBV12-3 or TRBV12-4 to TRBJ1-6; 8 bases are a match to TRBD1. Sequencing input: blood. The CDR3 loop is CASRRGQGTYNSPLHF. The CDR3 DNA follows: TGTGCCAGTCGCAGGGGGCAGGGAACCTATAATTCACCCCTCCACTTT.